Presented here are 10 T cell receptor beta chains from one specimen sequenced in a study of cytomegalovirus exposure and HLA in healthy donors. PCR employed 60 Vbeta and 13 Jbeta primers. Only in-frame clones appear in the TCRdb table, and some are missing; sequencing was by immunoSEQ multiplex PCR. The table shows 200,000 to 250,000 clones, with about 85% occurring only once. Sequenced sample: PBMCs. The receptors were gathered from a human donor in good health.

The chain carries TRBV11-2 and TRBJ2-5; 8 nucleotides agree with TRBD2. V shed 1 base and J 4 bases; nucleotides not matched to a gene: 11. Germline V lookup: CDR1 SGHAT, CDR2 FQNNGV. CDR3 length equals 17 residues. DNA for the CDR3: TGTGCCAGCAGCTTAGTTTTTTGGCGGGAGGTTACAGAGACCCAGTACTTC. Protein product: CASSLVFWREVTETQYF.

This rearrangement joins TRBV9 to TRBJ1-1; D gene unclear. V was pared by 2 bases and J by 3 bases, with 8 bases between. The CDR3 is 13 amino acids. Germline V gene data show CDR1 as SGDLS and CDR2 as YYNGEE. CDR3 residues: CASSVLRDTEAFF. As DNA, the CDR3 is TGTGCCAGCAGCGTCTTGAGGGACACTGAAGCTTTCTTT.

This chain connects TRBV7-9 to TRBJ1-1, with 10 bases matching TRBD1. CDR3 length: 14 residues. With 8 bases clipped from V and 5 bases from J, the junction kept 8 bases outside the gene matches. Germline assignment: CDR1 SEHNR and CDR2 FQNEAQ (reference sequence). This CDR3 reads CASEAGTGATEAFF. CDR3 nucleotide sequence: TGTGCCAGCGAAGCTGGGACAGGGGCGACTGAAGCTTTCTTT.

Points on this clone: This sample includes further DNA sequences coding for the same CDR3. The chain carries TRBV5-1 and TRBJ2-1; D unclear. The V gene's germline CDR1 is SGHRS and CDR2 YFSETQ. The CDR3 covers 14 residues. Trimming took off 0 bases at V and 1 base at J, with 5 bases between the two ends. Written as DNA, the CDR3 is TGCGCCAGCAGCTTGGGCCAGTCCTACAATGAGCAGTTCTTC. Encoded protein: CASSLGQSYNEQFF.

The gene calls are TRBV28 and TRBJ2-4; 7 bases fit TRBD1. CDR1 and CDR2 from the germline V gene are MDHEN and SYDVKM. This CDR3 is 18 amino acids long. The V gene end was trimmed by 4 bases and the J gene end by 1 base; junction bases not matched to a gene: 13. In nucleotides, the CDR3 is TGTGCCAGCAGTTCGGGACAGCCCACCCCACTCGCCAAAAACATTCAGTACTTC. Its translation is CASSSGQPTPLAKNIQYF.

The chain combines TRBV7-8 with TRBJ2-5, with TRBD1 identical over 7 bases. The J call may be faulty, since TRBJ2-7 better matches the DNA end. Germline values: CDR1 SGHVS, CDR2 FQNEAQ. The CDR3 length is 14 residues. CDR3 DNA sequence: TGTGCCAGCAGCCAACCAGACAGGGCCTACGAGCAGTACTTC. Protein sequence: CASSQPDRAYEQYF.

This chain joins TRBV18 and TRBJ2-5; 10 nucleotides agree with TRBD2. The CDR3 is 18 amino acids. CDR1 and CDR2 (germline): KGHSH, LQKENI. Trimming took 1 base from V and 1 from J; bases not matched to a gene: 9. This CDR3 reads CASSPRPSSGRLQETQYF. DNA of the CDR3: TGTGCCAGCTCACCACGACCATCTAGCGGGAGACTCCAAGAGACCCAGTACTTC.

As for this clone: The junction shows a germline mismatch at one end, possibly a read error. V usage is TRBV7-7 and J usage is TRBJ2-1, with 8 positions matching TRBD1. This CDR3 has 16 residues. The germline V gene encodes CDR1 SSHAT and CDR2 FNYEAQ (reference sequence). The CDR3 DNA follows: TGTGCTAGCAGCTTAGAAGGACAGGGCCCCTACAATGAGCAGTTCTTC. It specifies CASSLEGQGPYNEQFF.

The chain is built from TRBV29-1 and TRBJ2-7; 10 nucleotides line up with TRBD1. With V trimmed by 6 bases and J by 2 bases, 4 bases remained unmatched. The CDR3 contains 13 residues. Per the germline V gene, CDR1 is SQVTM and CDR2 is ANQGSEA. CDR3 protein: CSVGTGVAYEQYF. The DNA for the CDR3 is TGCAGCGTCGGGACAGGGGTCGCCTACGAGCAGTACTTC.

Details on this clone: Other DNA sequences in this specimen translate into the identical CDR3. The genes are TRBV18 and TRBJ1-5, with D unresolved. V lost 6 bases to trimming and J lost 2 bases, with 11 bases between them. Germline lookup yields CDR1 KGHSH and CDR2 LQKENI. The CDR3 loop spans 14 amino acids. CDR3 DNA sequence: TGTGCCAGCTCGCCAACCGGGGGCAATCAGCCCCAGCATTTT. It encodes CASSPTGGNQPQHF.